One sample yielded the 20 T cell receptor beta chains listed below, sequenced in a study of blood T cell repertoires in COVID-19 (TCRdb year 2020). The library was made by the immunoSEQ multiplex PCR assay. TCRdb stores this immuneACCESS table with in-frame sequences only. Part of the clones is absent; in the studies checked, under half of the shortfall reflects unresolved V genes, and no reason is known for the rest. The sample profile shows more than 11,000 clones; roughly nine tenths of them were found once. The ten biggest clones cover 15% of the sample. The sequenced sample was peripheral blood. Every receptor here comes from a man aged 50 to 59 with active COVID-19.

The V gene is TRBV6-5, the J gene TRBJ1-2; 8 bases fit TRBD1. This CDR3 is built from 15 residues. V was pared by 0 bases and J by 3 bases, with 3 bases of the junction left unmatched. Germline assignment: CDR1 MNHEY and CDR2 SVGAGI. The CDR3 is CASSYSQGGYYGYTF. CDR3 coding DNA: TGTGCCAGCAGTTACTCACAGGGGGGGTACTATGGCTACACCTTC.

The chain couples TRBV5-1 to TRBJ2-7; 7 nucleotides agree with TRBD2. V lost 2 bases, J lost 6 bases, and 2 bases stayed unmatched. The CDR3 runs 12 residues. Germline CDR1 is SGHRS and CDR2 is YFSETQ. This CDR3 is CASSFGGSEQYF. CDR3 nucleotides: TGCGCCAGCAGCTTCGGGGGGAGCGAGCAGTACTTC.

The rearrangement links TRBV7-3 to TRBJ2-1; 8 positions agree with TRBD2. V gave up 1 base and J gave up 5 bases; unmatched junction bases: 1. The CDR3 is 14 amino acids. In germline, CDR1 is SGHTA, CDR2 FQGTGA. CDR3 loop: CASSLSGGNNEQFF. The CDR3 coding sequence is TGTGCCAGCAGCTTAAGCGGGGGGAACAATGAGCAGTTCTTC.

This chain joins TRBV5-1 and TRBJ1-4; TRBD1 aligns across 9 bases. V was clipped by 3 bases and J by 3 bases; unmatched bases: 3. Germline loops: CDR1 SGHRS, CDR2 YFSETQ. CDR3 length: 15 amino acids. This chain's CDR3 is CASSWTGDPNEKLFF. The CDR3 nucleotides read TGCGCCAGCAGCTGGACAGGGGACCCTAATGAAAAACTGTTTTTT.

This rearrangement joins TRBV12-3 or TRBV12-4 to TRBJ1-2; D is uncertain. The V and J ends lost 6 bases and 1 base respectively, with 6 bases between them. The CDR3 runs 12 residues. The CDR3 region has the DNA TGTGCCAGCAGCCCTCTTAACTATGGCTACACCTTC. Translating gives CASSPLNYGYTF.

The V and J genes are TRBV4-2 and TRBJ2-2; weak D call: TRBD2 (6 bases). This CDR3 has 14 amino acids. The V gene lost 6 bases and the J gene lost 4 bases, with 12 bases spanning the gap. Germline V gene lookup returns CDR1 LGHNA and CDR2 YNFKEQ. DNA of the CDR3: TGTGCCAGCAGGAGGGACTTTAGCACCGGGGAGCTGTTTTTT. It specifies CASRRDFSTGELFF.

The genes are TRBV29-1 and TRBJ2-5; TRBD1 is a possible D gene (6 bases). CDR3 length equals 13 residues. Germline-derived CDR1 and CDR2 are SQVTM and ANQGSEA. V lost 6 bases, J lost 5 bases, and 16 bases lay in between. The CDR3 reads CSVAITGSETQYF. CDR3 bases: TGCAGCGTCGCTATTACAGGGTCTGAGACCCAGTACTTC.

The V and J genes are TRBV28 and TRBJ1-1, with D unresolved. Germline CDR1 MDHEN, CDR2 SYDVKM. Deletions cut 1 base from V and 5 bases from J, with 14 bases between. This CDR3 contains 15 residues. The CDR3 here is CASSLYPSPGTEAFF. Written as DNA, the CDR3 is TGTGCCAGCAGTTTATACCCAAGCCCGGGGACTGAAGCTTTCTTT. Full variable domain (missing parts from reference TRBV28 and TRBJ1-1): DVKVTQSSRYLVKRTGEKVFLECVQDMDHENMFWYRQDPGLGLRLIYFSYDVKMKEKGDIPEGYSVSREKKERFSLILESASTNQTSMYLCASSLYPSPGTEAFFGQGTRLTVV.

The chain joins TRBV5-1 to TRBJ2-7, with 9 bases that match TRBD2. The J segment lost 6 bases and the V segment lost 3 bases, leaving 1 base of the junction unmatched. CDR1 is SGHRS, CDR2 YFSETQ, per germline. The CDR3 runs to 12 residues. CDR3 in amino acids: CASSSGLAEQYF. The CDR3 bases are TGCGCCAGCAGCTCGGGACTAGCCGAGCAGTACTTC.

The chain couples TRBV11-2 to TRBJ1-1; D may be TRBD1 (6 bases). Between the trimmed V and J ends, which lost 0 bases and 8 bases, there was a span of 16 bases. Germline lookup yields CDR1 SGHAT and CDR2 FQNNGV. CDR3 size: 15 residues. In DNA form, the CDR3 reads TGTGCCAGCAGCTTAGAAGGGACAAGAGACAGGGAAGCTTTCTTT. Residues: CASSLEGTRDREAFF.

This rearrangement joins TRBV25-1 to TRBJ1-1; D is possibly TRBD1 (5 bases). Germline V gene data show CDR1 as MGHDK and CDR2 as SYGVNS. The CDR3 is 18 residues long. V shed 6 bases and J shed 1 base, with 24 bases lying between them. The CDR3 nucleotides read TGTGCCAGCAGCCAGGGTAAGGGGTCTTTCTTGGGGAACACTGAAGCTTTCTTT. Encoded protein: CASSQGKGSFLGNTEAFF.

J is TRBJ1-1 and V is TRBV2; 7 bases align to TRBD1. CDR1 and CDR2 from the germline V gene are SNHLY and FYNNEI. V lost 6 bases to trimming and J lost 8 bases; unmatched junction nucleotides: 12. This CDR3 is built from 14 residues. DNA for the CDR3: TGTGCCAGCAGGGATCCGACAGGGCTCGGGGAAGCTTTCTTT. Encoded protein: CASRDPTGLGEAFF.

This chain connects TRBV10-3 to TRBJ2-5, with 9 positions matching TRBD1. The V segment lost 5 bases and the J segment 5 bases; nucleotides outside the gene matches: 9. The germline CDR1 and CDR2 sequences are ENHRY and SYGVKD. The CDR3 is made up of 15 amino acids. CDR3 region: CAISQSTGQGETQYF. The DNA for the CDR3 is TGTGCCATCAGTCAATCCACGGGACAGGGTGAGACCCAGTACTTC.

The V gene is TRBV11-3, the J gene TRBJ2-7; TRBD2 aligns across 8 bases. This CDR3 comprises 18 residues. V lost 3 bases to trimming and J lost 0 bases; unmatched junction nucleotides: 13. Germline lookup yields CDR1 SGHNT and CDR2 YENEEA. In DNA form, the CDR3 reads TGTGCCAGCAGCTTGGGCCCGGGAGGGGCAGTAAGCTCCTACGAGCAGTACTTC. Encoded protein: CASSLGPGGAVSSYEQYF.

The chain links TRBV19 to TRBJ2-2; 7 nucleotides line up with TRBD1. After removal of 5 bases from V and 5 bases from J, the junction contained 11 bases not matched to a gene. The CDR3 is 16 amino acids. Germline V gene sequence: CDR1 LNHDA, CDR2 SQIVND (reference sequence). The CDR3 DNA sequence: TGTGCCAGTAGTCCCCGGACACCCAGGGGGACCGGGGAGCTGTTTTTT. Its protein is CASSPRTPRGTGELFF.

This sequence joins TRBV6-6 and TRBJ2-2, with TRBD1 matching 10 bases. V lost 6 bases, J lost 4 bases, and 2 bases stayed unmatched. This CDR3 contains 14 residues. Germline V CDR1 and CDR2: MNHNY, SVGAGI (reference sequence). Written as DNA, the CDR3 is TGTGCCAGCAGCCGGGACAGGGGCACCGGGGAGCTGTTTTTT. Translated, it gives CASSRDRGTGELFF.

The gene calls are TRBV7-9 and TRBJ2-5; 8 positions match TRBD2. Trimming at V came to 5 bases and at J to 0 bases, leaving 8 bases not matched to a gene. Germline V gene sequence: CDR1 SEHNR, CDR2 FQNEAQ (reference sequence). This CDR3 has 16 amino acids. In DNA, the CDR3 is TGTGCCAGCAGCCTAAATGAAGCGGGGGACCAAGAGACCCAGTACTTC. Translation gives CASSLNEAGDQETQYF.

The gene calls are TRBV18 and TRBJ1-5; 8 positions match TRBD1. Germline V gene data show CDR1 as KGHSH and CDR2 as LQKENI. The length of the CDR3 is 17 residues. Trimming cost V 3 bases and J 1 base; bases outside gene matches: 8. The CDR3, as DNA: TGTGCCAGCTCACCCACAGGGGGAATATTAAGCAATCAGCCCCAGCATTTT. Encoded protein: CASSPTGGILSNQPQHF.

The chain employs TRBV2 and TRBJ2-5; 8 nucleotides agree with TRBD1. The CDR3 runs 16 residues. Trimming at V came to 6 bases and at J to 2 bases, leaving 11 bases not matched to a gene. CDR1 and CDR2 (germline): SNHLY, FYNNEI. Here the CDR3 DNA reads TGTGCCAGCAGCGAATTAGGACAGGGTTGGCAAGAGACCCAGTACTTC. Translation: CASSELGQGWQETQYF.

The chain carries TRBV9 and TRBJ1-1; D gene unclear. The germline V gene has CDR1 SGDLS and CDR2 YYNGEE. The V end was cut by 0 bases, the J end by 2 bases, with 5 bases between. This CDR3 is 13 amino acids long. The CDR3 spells CASSVVSNTEAFF. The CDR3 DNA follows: TGTGCCAGCAGCGTAGTCTCCAACACTGAAGCTTTCTTT.